This TCR beta chain was documented in a study of T cell repertoires in cytomegalovirus infection. Study-level background: Matching HLA type, along with CMV infection, was indicated by public TCR beta signatures.

Study findings and constraints: Cumulative public TCR beta family frequency identified carriers of CMV plus the relevant HLA. HLA-C-restricted CMV clonotypes gave the most frequent clonotype in two of eight donors.

The V end was cut by 6 bases, the J end by 7 bases, with 10 bases between. There are 12 residues in the CDR3. For this clonotype: As yet, its antigen is unknown. A read error is possible here, since a much larger clone lies one base away. In this CDR3 the conserved last residue, phenylalanine or tryptophan, is missing, so a read error is likely.

TCRdb reanalysed the reads using MiXCR and keeps one entry per CDR3 protein. The sample lists about 600,000 distinct CDR3 sequences; 20% to 30% were seen once. Material for sequencing was CD8+ T cells from PBMCs. This receptor was identified in a human donor in good health (CMV status not recorded). Some clones in this sample may be carry-over from other donors' samples. The chain combines TRBV12-3 or TRBV12-4 with TRBJ2-1; weak D call: TRBD1 (6 bases). CDR3 DNA sequence: TGTGCCAGCAGCCAACAGGGTAATGAGCAGTTCCTC. It encodes CASSQQGNEQFL.